This is a list of T cell receptor beta chains from one sample in a study of cytotoxic CD8 clonotypes in ibrutinib-treated CLL. Here immunoSEQ multiplex PCR was the method, and the copy in TCRdb shows in-frame clones only, minus some. The table has about 89,000 clones, 70% to 85% seen once. This sample comprised PBMCs, obtained after 12 months of ibrutinib treatment. Every receptor here comes from a human donor with chronic lymphocytic leukemia. CDR3s include the opening cysteine and the closing phenylalanine or tryptophan. D genes are given only for firm matches. Size tells how often a clone was seen (once, few, many) or the class of an expanded clone, and some rows leave it out.

TRBJ1-5	-	-	TRBV9	CASSVSYGYNQPQHF	TGTGCCAGCAGCGTGTCGTACGGGTACAATCAGCCCCAGCATTTT
TRBJ1-2	many	-	TRBV4-3	CASSQDISGAYGYTF	TGCGCCAGCAGCCAAGATATTTCAGGGGCCTATGGCTACACCTTC
TRBJ2-1	once	TRBD2	TRBV7-3	CASSLGREGNEQFF	TGTGCCAGCAGCCTCGGCAGGGAGGGCAATGAGCAGTTCTTC
TRBJ2-1	many	-	TRBV9	CASSVPEEYESSYNEQFF	TGTGCCAGCAGCGTTCCAGAAGAATATGAAAGCTCCTACAATGAGCAGTTCTTC
TRBJ2-2	-	-	TRBV19	CASSTRPGAGELFF	TGTGCCAGTAGTACTCGTCCTGGGGCCGGGGAGCTGTTTTTT
TRBJ2-5	-	-	TRBV4-2	CASSQDALGGRETQYF	TGTGCCAGCAGCCAAGATGCCCTGGGGGGGCGGGAGACCCAGTACTTC
TRBJ2-7	-	-	TRBV27	CASGAGGEQYF	TGTGCCAGCGGCGCTGGAGGCGAGCAGTACTTC
TRBJ1-5	-	TRBD1	TRBV7-8	CASSQQGVGQPQHF	TGTGCCAGCAGCCAGCAGGGGGTGGGTCAGCCCCAGCATTTT
TRBJ1-1	-	-	TRBV18	CASSPSDSSNTEAFF	TGTGCCAGCTCACCATCCGACAGCTCCAACACTGAAGCTTTCTTT
TRBJ2-6	-	-	TRBV5-5	CASSLGQKSSGANVLTF	TGTGCCAGCAGCTTGGGACAGAAAAGCTCTGGGGCCAACGTCCTGACTTTC
TRBJ2-7	-	TRBD1	TRBV5-1	CASSPGQGGEQYF	TGCGCCAGCAGCCCAGGACAGGGCGGCGAGCAGTACTTC
TRBJ1-5	-	-	TRBV5-4	CASSLESGGKPQHF	TGTGCCAGCAGCTTGGAATCGGGGGGAAAGCCCCAGCATTTT
TRBJ2-1	-	-	TRBV7-2	CASSLGISYNEQFF	TGTGCCAGCAGCTTGGGGATCTCCTACAATGAGCAGTTCTTC
TRBJ1-1	few	-	TRBV5-1	CASSPRQNTEAFF	TGCGCCAGCAGCCCTCGACAGAACACTGAAGCTTTCTTT
TRBJ2-3	-	TRBD1	TRBV5-1	CASSLTGQGMDTQYF	TGCGCCAGCAGCTTGACAGGACAGGGGATGGATACGCAGTATTTT
TRBJ1-2	-	-	TRBV7-2	CASSFTGFYGYTF	TGTGCCAGCAGTTTCACAGGGTTCTATGGCTACACCTTC
TRBJ2-5	-	-	TRBV7-3	CASSSGETQYF	TGTGCCAGCAGCTCAGGAGAGACCCAGTACTTC
TRBJ2-7	-	TRBD1	TRBV7-3	CASSLGDSRLGYEQYF	TGTGCCAGCAGCTTAGGGGACAGTCGGCTGGGCTACGAGCAGTACTTC
TRBJ2-7	-	TRBD1	TRBV6-5	CASSNDRAYEQYF	TGTGCCAGCAGTAACGACAGGGCCTACGAGCAGTACTTC
TRBJ2-3	-	TRBD2	TRBV7-9	CASSLTGLAGVDTQYF	TGTGCCAGCAGCTTAACCGGACTAGCGGGGGTAGATACGCAGTATTTT
TRBJ1-5	-	-	TRBV7-8	CASSPQQQGSYSNQPQHF	TGTGCCAGCAGCCCCCAACAACAGGGAAGCTATAGCAATCAGCCCCAGCATTTT
TRBJ2-3	-	TRBD1	TRBV5-1	CASSLEGTGGTDTQYF	TGCGCCAGCAGCTTGGAGGGGACAGGGGGCACAGATACGCAGTATTTT
TRBJ2-1	-	TRBD2	TRBV7-3	CASSSQSGGFNEQFF	TGTGCCAGCAGCTCCCAGAGCGGGGGATTCAATGAGCAGTTCTTC
TRBJ1-5	-	-	TRBV30	CAGDEGGNQPQHF	TGTGCCGGGGACGAGGGGGGAAATCAGCCCCAGCATTTT
TRBJ2-5	-	-	TRBV20-1	CSAAVGETQYF	TGCAGTGCTGCTGTGGGGGAGACCCAGTACTTC
TRBJ2-7	-	TRBD2	TRBV2	CASSSAGGLDEQYF	TGTGCCAGCAGTTCCGCGGGGGGCCTGGACGAGCAGTACTTC
TRBJ1-4	-	-	TRBV11-2	CASSLGSEGRDCNEKLFF	TGTGCCAGCAGCTTAGGATCTGAGGGTCGCGATTGCAATGAAAAACTGTTTTTT
TRBJ2-1	-	TRBD1	TRBV30	CAWSTGQGAPNEQFF	TGTGCCTGGAGTACCGGACAGGGGGCGCCAAATGAGCAGTTCTTC
TRBJ2-3	-	TRBD1	TRBV6-5	CASRRTGVSTDTQYF	TGTGCCAGCAGAAGAACAGGGGTTAGCACAGATACGCAGTATTTT
TRBJ2-7	-	TRBD1	TRBV10-3	CANRDRGLGEQYF	TGTGCCAACCGGGACAGGGGGCTTGGGGAGCAGTACTTC
TRBJ1-2	-	-	TRBV4-2	CASSQDRAGENYGYTF	TGTGCCAGCAGCCAAGACCGGGCAGGAGAGAACTATGGCTACACCTTC
TRBJ2-5	few	-	TRBV7-9	CASSLGQTRETQYF	TGTGCCAGCAGCTTAGGACAGACTAGAGAGACCCAGTACTTC
TRBJ2-7	-	-	TRBV5-5	CASSSVGPRPYEQYF	TGTGCCAGCAGCTCGGTGGGACCACGACCCTACGAGCAGTACTTC
TRBJ2-1	few	TRBD1	TRBV5-1	CASSRSTGRDEQFF	TGCGCCAGCAGCCGCTCGACAGGGCGGGATGAGCAGTTCTTC
TRBJ2-3	-	TRBD2	TRBV25-1	CASSDRLAGITDTQYF	TGTGCCAGCAGTGATCGACTAGCGGGGATCACAGATACGCAGTATTTT
TRBJ1-4	-	-	TRBV2	CASMAVKGKLFF	TGTGCCAGCATGGCAGTGAAAGGAAAACTGTTTTTT
TRBJ1-5	-	-	TRBV18	CASSPGRVGEPQHF	TGTGCCAGCTCACCAGGCAGGGTGGGAGAGCCCCAGCATTTT
TRBJ1-3	once	-	TRBV18	CASSPTGPISGNTIYF	TGTGCCAGCTCACCAACCGGACCGATCTCTGGAAACACCATATATTTT
TRBJ1-2	few	-	TRBV28	CASSPPAGGYYGYTF	TGTGCCAGCAGTCCCCCCGCGGGGGGGTACTATGGCTACACCTTC